The 26 T cell receptor beta chains below come from one sample, sequenced in a study of tumor-infiltrating lymphocytes in primary liver carcinoma. The researchers obtained blood RNA from unsorted whole blood and also extracted germline DNA. The template, roughly 550 ng total RNA, yielded TCR beta cDNA made with a constant-region primer. Three nested multiplex PCR rounds, a slightly modified ARM-PCR method, built the TCR beta libraries. In the first two PCR rounds, TRBV1-TRBV30 forward primers were paired with a C-beta reverse primer, and each round lasted about 9 cycles. TCRdb re-called the multiplex PCR reads with MiXCR, one entry per CDR3 protein. The sample holds 150,000 to 200,000 distinct CDR3 sequences, around 60% seen once. The sequencing input was peripheral blood. The receptors here all came from a man between 40 and 49 years old with primary liver carcinoma and hepatitis B virus infection.

The chain couples TRBV10-3 to TRBJ2-1; 7 bases line up with TRBD2. J lost 10 bases, V lost 2 bases, and 8 bases had no gene match. The CDR3 consists of 14 residues. In germline, CDR1 is ENHRY, CDR2 SYGVKD. The chain's CDR3 is CAISEPGRGGEQFF. The CDR3 nucleotides read TGTGCCATCAGTGAGCCGGGGAGGGGAGGGGAGCAGTTCTTC.

Concerning this clonotype: The junction differs from germline at one of its ends, possibly a read error. The V and J genes are TRBV11-2 and TRBJ2-7; D unresolved. This CDR3 is 14 amino acids long. The germline CDR1 and CDR2 sequences are SGHAT and FQNNGV. CDR3: CANSLIDGAYEQYF. The CDR3, as DNA: TGTGCCAACAGCTTAATCGACGGAGCCTATGAACAGTACTTC.

V usage is TRBV7-6 and J usage is TRBJ2-1; 8 bases are shared with TRBD1. V lost 2 bases and J lost 4; bases outside the gene matches: 4. This CDR3 is 15 amino acids long. Germline CDR1 SGHVS, CDR2 FNYEAQ. The CDR3 sequence is CASSLRQGPYNEQFF. In nucleotides, the CDR3 is TGTGCCAGCAGCTTAAGACAGGGGCCTTACAATGAGCAGTTCTTC.

There are a few counts of this clonotype. The chain has TRBV28 and TRBJ1-1, with unresolved D. V lost 4 bases and J 5 bases, leaving 14 bases between the germline ends. The CDR3 covers 14 residues. Germline V gene data show CDR1 as MDHEN and CDR2 as SYDVKM. The CDR3 loop reads CASSSRMWGTEAFF. In DNA form, the CDR3 reads TGTGCCAGCAGTTCCAGGATGTGGGGTACTGAAGCTTTCTTT.

The CDR3 DNA sequence: TGTGCCAGCAGTCCTCGGGACGGCGCGAAGGGTGAGCAGTACTTC. Encoded protein: CASSPRDGAKGEQYF. This chain joins TRBV12-3 or TRBV12-4 and TRBJ2-5; either TRBD1 or TRBD2 may fit D (5 bases each). This CDR3 is built from 15 residues. The ends were cut back, 5 bases at V and 11 bases at J, with 24 bases in the middle.

The chain recombines TRBV11-2 with TRBJ2-1; 7 bases are shared with TRBD1. The CDR3 consists of 17 residues. V dropped 0 bases and J dropped 3; count of bases not matched to a gene: 8. The V gene's germline CDR1 is SGHAT and CDR2 FQNNGV. Here the CDR3 DNA reads TGTGCCAGCAGCTTAGAACCGGGACAGAACTACTACAATGAGCAGTTCTTC. It yields the protein CASSLEPGQNYYNEQFF.

This chain joins TRBV11-2 and TRBJ2-3; 7 positions match TRBD2. J was trimmed by 8 bases and V by 1 base; bases with no gene match: 15. Germline loops: CDR1 SGHAT, CDR2 FQNNGV. There are 17 residues in the CDR3. CDR3 sequence (DNA): TGTGCCAGCAGCTTAGTAGGAGCGGGGTCGGGTGAAGGTACGCAGTATTTT. It encodes CASSLVGAGSGEGTQYF.

As to this clonotype: Germline is not matched at one junction end, which may reflect a read error. The V and J genes are TRBV11-2 and TRBJ2-3; 7 bases agree with TRBD2. Per the germline V gene, CDR1 is SGHAT and CDR2 is FQNNGV. The CDR3 has 17 amino acids. In DNA form, the CDR3 reads TGTACCAGCAGCTTAGCGGGCCTAGCGCTCCCCCGAGATACCCAGTATTTT. Protein sequence: CTSSLAGLALPRDTQYF.

As to this clonotype: Without the conserved terminal phenylalanine or tryptophan, this CDR3 likely stems from a read error. V and J are TRBV6-6 and TRBJ1-5; no reliable D call. This CDR3 has 16 amino acids. The germline gives CDR1 MNHNY, CDR2 SVGAGI (reference sequence). This chain's CDR3 is CASGYRVEYSNQPQHL. As DNA, the CDR3 is TGTGCCAGCGGTTACCGAGTAGAGTATAGCAATCAACCCCAGCATCTT.

Details on this clonotype: The CDR3 ends on some other residue instead of the conserved phenylalanine or tryptophan, so this is likely a read error. The chain employs TRBV11-2 and TRBJ2-3; the match to TRBD2 covers 12 bases. Germline assignment: CDR1 SGHAT and CDR2 FQNNGV. The CDR3 covers 17 residues. The CDR3 protein is CASSSGLAGRNTNTQYC. CDR3 coding DNA: TGTGCCAGCAGCTCTGGACTAGCGGGGCGAAACACAAATACGCAGTATTGC.

For the CDR3, the DNA is TGTGCCTGGAGGTTTGCGGGAAGCACAGATACGCAGTATTTT. Translation gives CAWRFAGSTDTQYF. The V and J genes are TRBV30 and TRBJ2-3, with D possibly TRBD2 on 6 matching bases. The V and J ends lost 3 bases and 0 bases respectively, with 10 bases between them. The CDR3 loop spans 14 amino acids. Germline assignment: CDR1 GTSNPN and CDR2 SVGIG (reference sequence). The full variable domain, its missing parts supplied by reference TRBV30 and TRBJ2-3, is SQTIHQWPATLVQPVGSPLSLECTVEGTSNPNLYWYRQAAGRGLQLLFYSVGIGQISSEVPQNLSASRPQDRQFILSSKKLLLSDSGFYLCAWRFAGSTDTQYFGPGTRLTVL.

Concerning this clonotype: A single base separates this from a much larger clone, so it may be a read error. The chain uses TRBV12-3 or TRBV12-4 and TRBJ1-1, with D hard to call. The CDR3 sequence is 13 residues long. The ends were cut back, 10 bases at V and 0 bases at J, with 12 bases in the middle. The DNA for the CDR3 is TGTGCCAACCTCTTCGGGGTGAACACTGAAGCTTTCTTT. This sequence encodes CANLFGVNTEAFF.

About this clonotype: A read error may explain this, as a much larger clone is one base away. V gene TRBV29-1 combines with J gene TRBJ2-5; 10 bases are shared with TRBD2. CDR3 length equals 17 residues. Germline assignment: CDR1 SQVTM and CDR2 ANQGSEA. The V gene end was trimmed by 0 bases and the J gene end by 0 bases; junction bases not matched to a gene: 7. CDR3 in DNA: TGCAGCGTTGAAGATGCTAGCGGGAGAGTAAACCAAGAGACCCAGTACTTC. This encodes CSVEDASGRVNQETQYF.

This clonotype was counted many times. This chain connects TRBV11-2 to TRBJ2-7; D gene uncertain. The CDR3 spans 14 residues. V lost 1 base and J 4 bases, leaving 11 bases between the germline ends. Germline V gene sequence: CDR1 SGHAT, CDR2 FQNNGV. The CDR3 DNA follows: TGTGCCAGCAGCTTAGCGGCTAGAGAATACGAGCAGTACTTC. Translation gives CASSLAAREYEQYF.

This clonotype was picked up a small number of times. V usage is TRBV6-1 and J usage is TRBJ2-7; 7 positions agree with TRBD1. The V gene end was trimmed by 1 base and the J gene end by 1 base; junction bases not matched to a gene: 4. From germline, CDR1 is MNHNS and CDR2 SASEGT. This CDR3 spans 15 amino acids. The CDR3 loop reads CASSEETGASYEQYF. The CDR3 DNA reads TGTGCCAGCAGTGAAGAAACAGGGGCTTCCTACGAGCAGTACTTC.

This clonotype turned up a few times. The chain couples TRBV4-2 to TRBJ2-1; D is uncertain. Germline assignment: CDR1 LGHNA and CDR2 YNFKEQ. Trimming pared 1 base from V and 7 bases from J, leaving 17 bases between. The CDR3 runs to 16 residues. The CDR3 loop is CASSQGRRAIGNEQFF. As DNA, the CDR3 is TGTGCCAGCAGCCAAGGAAGGCGTGCCATCGGTAATGAGCAGTTCTTC.

This sequence joins TRBV11-2 and TRBJ2-7; 9 bases are shared with TRBD2. J gave up 0 bases and V 8 bases, and 8 bases lay outside the gene matches. Germline assignment: CDR1 SGHAT and CDR2 FQNNGV. The CDR3 consists of 15 residues. CDR3 loop: CASGISGSTSYEQYF. The CDR3 DNA reads TGTGCCAGCGGCATTAGCGGGAGTACCTCCTACGAGCAGTACTTC.

This clonotype was seen a handful of times. The chain employs TRBV4-1 and TRBJ2-7, with D tentatively TRBD2 (6 bases). The CDR3 has 14 residues. The V end lost 4 bases, the J end lost 7 bases, and 17 bases lay between the germline ends. Looked up from germline, CDR1 is MGHRA and CDR2 is YSYEKL. In nucleotides, the CDR3 is TGCGCCAGCAGCCGAAACCAGGGACTCGAAGAGCAGTACTTC. Amino acids: CASSRNQGLEEQYF.

Many counts were recorded for this clonotype. The gene calls are TRBV11-2 and TRBJ2-1; a possible D gene is TRBD2 (5 bases). This CDR3 is built from 19 residues. The V and J ends lost 3 bases and 5 bases respectively, with 26 bases between them. Germline values: CDR1 SGHAT, CDR2 FQNNGV. The CDR3 DNA is TGTGCCAGCAGCTTGCCCCCTTGGGTAGCGAATTTGGGTAACAATGAGCAGTTCTTC. It codes for CASSLPPWVANLGNNEQFF. Complete variable domain (other parts from reference TRBV11-2 and TRBJ2-1): EAGVAQSPRYKIIEKRQSVAFWCNPISGHATLYWYQQILGQGPKLLIQFQNNGVVDDSQLPKDRFSAERLKGVDSTLKIQPAKLEDSAVYLCASSLPPWVANLGNNEQFFGPGTRLTVL.

The rearrangement joins TRBV6-5 to TRBJ2-1, with TRBD2 as a possible D gene (5 bases). CDR3 length: 18 residues. Germline lookup yields CDR1 MNHEY and CDR2 SVGAGI. V was shortened by 2 bases and J by 0 bases, with 17 bases between the two germline ends. CDR3 sequence (DNA): TGTGCCAGCAGTTACGGTTTCTTGAGCGGTCGCTCCTACAATGAGCAGTTCTTC. It yields the protein CASSYGFLSGRSYNEQFF.

Only a few counts were recorded for this clonotype. This chain uses TRBV28 with TRBJ2-3; perhaps TRBD2 as D (5 bases). Germline V gene lookup returns CDR1 MDHEN and CDR2 SYDVKM. V shed 3 bases and J shed 2 bases, with 9 bases lying between them. This CDR3 is 14 amino acids long. CDR3 in DNA: TGTGCCAGCAGTTTCTCGACTAACACAGATACGCAGTATTTT. Translated: CASSFSTNTDTQYF.

This clonotype was observed a few times. V gene TRBV2 combines with J gene TRBJ2-1; D is perhaps TRBD1 or TRBD2 (5 bases each). The ends were cut back, 1 base at V and 7 bases at J, with 5 bases in the middle. The CDR3 sequence is 12 residues long. Germline CDR1 and CDR2: SNHLY and FYNNEI. The CDR3 sequence: CASSEGGNEQFF. CDR3 DNA sequence: TGTGCCAGCAGTGAAGGGGGGAATGAGCAGTTCTTC.

As to this clonotype: This is likely a read error, given that the CDR3 carries no conserved phenylalanine or tryptophan at its end. The rearrangement uses TRBV11-2 and TRBJ2-5, with D uncertain. Trimming pared 7 bases from V and 5 bases from J, leaving 20 bases between. Germline V gene data show CDR1 as SGHAT and CDR2 as FQNNGV. The CDR3 sequence is 15 residues long. The CDR3 DNA follows: TGTGCCAGCATCTTTGCTCAGGTTGAATGGGAGACCCAGTACTAC. This encodes CASIFAQVEWETQYY.

With respect to this clonotype: Given a much more abundant clone one base away, this may be a read error. V usage is TRBV6-5 and J usage is TRBJ2-3; TRBD1 matches 8 bases. The CDR3 is 15 residues long. The V gene's germline CDR1 is MNHEY and CDR2 SVGAGI. The V segment lost 6 bases and the J segment 2 bases; nucleotides outside the gene matches: 7. Here the CDR3 reads CASRYRDRSTDTQYF. Here the CDR3 DNA reads TGTGCCAGCAGATACCGGGACAGGTCCACAGATACGCAGTATTTT.

Here the CDR3 DNA reads TGTGCCAGCAGCTTGGTTGAGAACACCGGGGAGCTGTTTTTT. Translating it yields CASSLVENTGELFF. The gene calls are TRBV5-4 and TRBJ2-2, with unresolved D. The CDR3 extends over 14 amino acids. V lost 0 bases and J 1 base, leaving 4 bases between the germline ends. Per the germline V gene, CDR1 is SGHNT and CDR2 is YYREEE (reference sequence).

There are many counts of this clonotype. The V call is TRBV29-1, the J call TRBJ2-1, with TRBD2 matching 8 bases. Germline-derived CDR1 and CDR2 are SQVTM and ANQGSEA. The junction had 3 bases not matched to a gene; V was cut back by 8 bases and J by 6 bases. The CDR3 has 11 amino acids. The CDR3 DNA is TGCAGCACCAGCGGGAGCAATGAGCAGTTCTTC. It specifies CSTSGSNEQFF.